One T cell receptor beta chain is described in this entry. Its target antigen remains unknown. Base qualities are missing; no much larger clone stands one base away. This entry belongs to a study of T cell repertoires in ileal Crohn's disease (dated by TCRdb to about 2019). Broadly, across the study: The median duration of disease was around 8 years, and at the time of surgery roughly a third of patients were active smokers. A Rutgeerts score above i0 was used to define endoscopic postoperative recurrence. TCR repertoire analysis was performed in approximately 52 Crohn's disease patients drawn from a prospective multicentre cohort. A total of around 150 mucosal samples from roughly 60 patients were sequenced, collected from several sites on the surgical specimen as well as at postoperative endoscopy. Roughly half of the patients were given postoperative therapy, with ten to twelve receiving thiopurines and about 19 receiving anti-TNF agents. The study was conducted in parallel with a multicentre cohort that was designed to identify predictors of early endoscopic recurrence following ileocolonic resection. Surgery was performed for a complication in all patients, with stricturing disease in around 60% and penetrating disease in roughly 40%.

For commercial TCRB immunosequencing, five hundred nanograms of biopsy DNA were submitted for each sample. A two-step, amplification bias-controlled multiplex PCR was used by Adaptive Biotechnology to amplify CDR3 regions from genomic DNA. Primers covering every V and J gene segment were used in the first PCR, while barcodes and Illumina adapters were added in the second PCR. CDR3 libraries were sequenced using an Illumina instrument. Regarding the original processing steps: Analysis combined the vendor-provided pipelines with custom analysis of raw data in R/Bioconductor under R version 3.3.0. Clonality, ranging from 0 to 1, was calculated as the inverse of the normalised Shannon entropy of all productive clones. High-frequency clones were defined as the share of the repertoire occupied by the top 100 clones, with only clones passing a 95% confidence test being retained. The Simpson index measured repertoire diversity, and the Morisita-Horn index measured overlap between samples. TCRdb limited this immuneACCESS table to in-frame rearrangements with V and J called. A share of clones is missing; checked studies link under half to unresolved V genes, and the rest is unexplained. The V and J calls and the clone size are those of that table, but D and trimming were determined from the DNA. This sample lists about 16,000 clones; 85% to 90% were detected once. The ten largest account for 4.5% to 6% of the sample.

CDR1 is given as MNHNS and CDR2 as SASEGT, both from the germline V gene. Trimming accounts for 7 bases at V and 0 bases at J, while the number of junction bases matched to no gene is 2. From its cysteine to its phenylalanine, the CDR3 spans 14 amino acids. The only DNA kept is the CDR3, 42 bases in frame from the first base. The paper's findings and limits, for the study overall: Compared with CD4 T cells, sorted CD8 T cells contained more high-frequency clones, which suggests that the mucosal expansions were mostly CD8. Compared with non-smokers, patients who were active smokers at surgery showed a significantly higher proportion of clonal expansions (approximately 26% vs 17%, p=0.02). Higher percentages of high-frequency clones at the time of surgery were linked to endoscopic recurrence, and every patient with clonality above 26.8% (18/57) had recurrence. Mucosal CD4 and CD8 T cells were sorted and sequenced only in a subgroup of patients, whose size was not stated.

To be eligible, patients had to be adults with ileal or ileocolonic Crohn's disease and an indication for ileocolonic resection. Before DNA extraction, whole ileal mucosal biopsies were kept frozen at -80 degrees C. Genomic DNA was extracted from frozen whole biopsies using a TRizol-based method and was quantified with a NanoDrop 2000 spectrophotometer. Sequencing was carried out using ileal tissue. The sequence came from an adult with Crohn's disease. Recombination connected TRBV6-1 to TRBJ2-1; a stretch of 8 junction bases matches TRBD2. CDR3 region: CASILAASYNEQFF. In nucleotide form, the sequence is TGTGCCAGCATACTAGCGGCCTCCTACAATGAGCAGTTCTTC.